A selection of T cell receptor beta chains follows, all from one sample in a study of shared T cell receptors in the human thymus. Assay: immunoSEQ multiplex PCR; the TCRdb copy retains only in-frame clones and omits some. The data contain some 700,000 clones, roughly 88% of them singletons. The same sample was also used in a study of human thymus T cells.

The sequencing sample was made of thymocytes. The receptor source for this set is a boy younger than two with a congenital heart defect. Each CDR3 is given with its conserved first and last residue. D genes are given only for firm matches. The size field is filled for only some rows; it gives once, few, many or a size class.

D gene	clone size	V gene	J gene	CDR3 DNA	CDR3 protein
-	once	TRBV19	TRBJ1-1	TGTGCCAGTAGAGAGTTGACAGCCCCGAACACTGAAGCTTTCTTT	CASRELTAPNTEAFF
-	-	TRBV30	TRBJ2-1	TGTGCCTGGAGTGTAGCTAGCGTCGGTGGGAATGAGCAGTTCTTC	CAWSVASVGGNEQFF
-	once	TRBV7-6	TRBJ2-3	TGTGCCAGCAGCCCCCGGAAATTATCGGGACAATTTCATACGCAGTATTTT	CASSPRKLSGQFHTQYF
TRBD2	-	TRBV9	TRBJ2-1	TGTGCCAGCAGCCCCCGGACTAGCGGGTTCTACAATGAGCAGTTCTTC	CASSPRTSGFYNEQFF
TRBD2	-	TRBV14	TRBJ2-1	TGTGCCAGCAGCCAAGAAGGAGCTGCCGGGACTAGCGGCTACAATGAGCAGTTCTTC	CASSQEGAAGTSGYNEQFF
TRBD1	once	TRBV6-1	TRBJ2-7	TGTGCCAGCAGACAGGGGGACAGGAGATACGAGCAGTACTTC	CASRQGDRRYEQYF
TRBD1	-	TRBV15	TRBJ2-7	TGTGCCACCAGCACAGGGGACAGGGGGCGATACGAGCAGTACTTC	CATSTGDRGRYEQYF
TRBD2	-	TRBV9	TRBJ2-4	TGTGCCAGCAGCGTAGGTGCGGGAGAATCGGACATTCAGTACTTC	CASSVGAGESDIQYF
-	-	TRBV4-1	TRBJ1-4	TGCGCCAGCAGCCAAACCCCCGGGGAAAGCAATGAAAAACTGTTTTTT	CASSQTPGESNEKLFF
-	-	TRBV7-3	TRBJ1-1	TGTGCCAGCAGCTTAAGTAATCACACTGAAGCTTTCTTT	CASSLSNHTEAFF
TRBD2	-	TRBV9	TRBJ2-1	TGTGCCAGCAGCCCCCGCGGGAGGGCCTACAATGAGCAGTTCTTC	CASSPRGRAYNEQFF
TRBD1	once	TRBV28	TRBJ1-5	TGTGCCAGCAGCCCCCTAGACAGGGTGACCCAGCCCCAGCATTTT	CASSPLDRVTQPQHF
-	-	TRBV27	TRBJ2-1	TGTGCCAGCAGTTTATCGGGGGGCGGGAGTGGTAGTGAGCAGTTCTTC	CASSLSGGGSGSEQFF
-	-	TRBV7-9	TRBJ1-1	TGTGCCAGCAGCTCTAGGGGTGGAACTGAAGCTTTCTTT	CASSSRGGTEAFF
TRBD2	-	TRBV7-9	TRBJ2-7	TGTGCCAGCAGCTTAGAGACTAGCCAAGCGAGGGAGCAGTACTTC	CASSLETSQAREQYF
-	-	TRBV7-6	TRBJ2-7	TGTGCCAGCAGCTTAGCAGGCAGGGGCTACGAGCAGTACTTC	CASSLAGRGYEQYF
-	-	TRBV4-2	TRBJ2-4	TGTGCCAGCAGCCACCGACTACTAGGTTCAGAGAGAGCCAAAAACATTCAGTACTTC	CASSHRLLGSERAKNIQYF
-	-	TRBV5-1	TRBJ2-7	TGCGCCAGCAGCTTGGCGTGTAGCGCCTCCTACGAGCAGTACTTC	CASSLACSASYEQYF
TRBD2	-	TRBV27	TRBJ2-1	TGTGCCAGCAGCTGGGGACTAGCGGGGTACAATGAGCAGTTCTTC	CASSWGLAGYNEQFF
TRBD1	-	TRBV29-1	TRBJ2-5	TGCAGCGCACAAACCGACAGGGCCAAAGAGACCCAGTACTTC	CSAQTDRAKETQYF
-	once	TRBV11-2	TRBJ1-4	TGTGCCAGCAACGCCGGTGATGGGCGGGGGGAAAAACTGTTTTTT	CASNAGDGRGEKLFF
TRBD1	-	TRBV7-9	TRBJ1-4	TGTGCCAGCAGCACCACCGACAGGGTCGGAAAACTGTTTTTT	CASSTTDRVGKLFF
TRBD1	-	TRBV27	TRBJ1-5	TGTGCCAGCAGTCTTCAGGGGGCCCTGGGCAATCAGCCCCAGCATTTT	CASSLQGALGNQPQHF
TRBD2	-	TRBV5-1	TRBJ2-5	TGCGCCAGCAGCGTGGGACTAGCGGGAGGACAAGAGACCCAGTACTTC	CASSVGLAGGQETQYF
TRBD1	-	TRBV9	TRBJ1-2	TGTGCCAGCAGGGGACAGGGGGTTGGCTATGGCTACACCTTC	CASRGQGVGYGYTF
TRBD2	-	TRBV4-3	TRBJ2-3	TGCGCCAGCAGCCAAGATGGGACTAACACAGATACGCAGTATTTT	CASSQDGTNTDTQYF
-	-	TRBV11-3	TRBJ2-7	TGTGCCAGCAGCTCAGAAGGCGGCACCTACGAGCAGTACTTC	CASSSEGGTYEQYF
TRBD2	-	TRBV10-3	TRBJ2-2	TGTGCCATCACGGAGCGGGGGACGAACACCGGGGAGCTGTTTTTT	CAITERGTNTGELFF
TRBD1	-	TRBV19	TRBJ1-2	TGTGCCAGTAGTGGACCCCGGGACAGTATGCCTTTCTATGGCTACACCTTC	CASSGPRDSMPFYGYTF
-	once	TRBV28	TRBJ2-7	TGTGCCAGCAGTCTCCCCGGGATACCCGGCCACTACTACGAGCAGTACTTC	CASSLPGIPGHYYEQYF
-	once	TRBV6-5	TRBJ2-7	TGTGCCAGCAGCTCCTGGGGACAAGGAAGCTACGAGCAGTACTTC	CASSSWGQGSYEQYF
TRBD1	few	TRBV6-1	TRBJ2-7	TGTGCCAGCAGGGTTCGGGACAGGGTCGGCCACGAGCAGTACTTC	CASRVRDRVGHEQYF
TRBD1	-	TRBV4-2	TRBJ1-2	TGTGCCAGCAGCCAAGGGGCCCCGACAGGGGGCAACTATGGCTACACCTTC	CASSQGAPTGGNYGYTF
-	-	TRBV21-1	TRBJ2-7	TGTGCCAGCAGTAGGGACAGGGCTAGGTCCTACGAGCAGTACTTC	CASSRDRARSYEQYF
-	-	TRBV27	TRBJ2-2	TGTGCCAGCAGTCCCAACCCTACGGTTGCGAACACCGGGGAGCTGTTTTTT	CASSPNPTVANTGELFF
TRBD2	-	TRBV7-9	TRBJ2-1	TGTGCCAGCAGCGGGGATCGGACTAGTCATGATGAGCAGTTCTTC	CASSGDRTSHDEQFF
TRBD1	-	TRBV15	TRBJ2-7	TGTGCCACCTCGTTAGGACAGGGCCACCACGAGCAGTACTTC	CATSLGQGHHEQYF
-	-	TRBV7-2	TRBJ2-6	TGTGCCAGCAGGCTATTACTAGCTTTCTCTGGGGCCAACGTCCTGACTTTC	CASRLLLAFSGANVLTF
-	-	TRBV5-4	TRBJ2-2	TGTGCCAGCAGCTTGGTACAGACCCCCGGGGAGCTGTTTTTT	CASSLVQTPGELFF
TRBD1	-	TRBV30	TRBJ2-3	TGTGCCTGGAGGACTCAGGGGGAGGATACGCAGTATTTT	CAWRTQGEDTQYF
-	-	TRBV2	TRBJ2-7	TGTGCCAGCAGTGGGGGAGTGGGAGGCTCCTACGAGCAGTACTTC	CASSGGVGGSYEQYF
TRBD2	-	TRBV6-5	TRBJ2-1	TGTGCCAGCTCCTGGGGGAGGGTGTGGAATGAGCAGTTCTTC	CASSWGRVWNEQFF
TRBD1	few	TRBV5-8	TRBJ1-5	TGTGCCAGCAGCTTAGGGACAGTCCATAATCAGCCCCAGCATTTT	CASSLGTVHNQPQHF
-	-	TRBV19	TRBJ1-2	TGTGCCAGTAGTAGGGAAACCGGGACATCGAACTATGGCTACACCTTC	CASSRETGTSNYGYTF
-	-	TRBV7-7	TRBJ1-2	TGTGCTAGCAGCTTAGGTAGTAAAGGGGTCCCCTCTAACTATGGCTACACCTTC	CASSLGSKGVPSNYGYTF
TRBD2	-	TRBV7-2	TRBJ2-3	TGTGCCAGCAGCCTAACCGAGCGGGAGAATCCAGATACGCAGTATTTT	CASSLTERENPDTQYF
TRBD2	-	TRBV4-3	TRBJ2-2	TGCGCCAGCAGCCAAGGGGGTAGCGGGTCACGGACCGGGGAGCTGTTTTTT	CASSQGGSGSRTGELFF
-	-	TRBV21-1	TRBJ2-2	TGTGCCAGCAGCCGACCCGGGACAGGGAACACCGGGGAGCTGTTTTTT	CASSRPGTGNTGELFF